The present TCR beta chain was sequenced within a study of identical twins. Notes on the study in general: Conclusions relied on cross-sectional statistical analysis, not following the same donors.

MiXCR, run by TCRdb on the 5' RACE reads, gives a single entry per CDR3 protein. The table records some 440,000 distinct CDR3 sequences, 20% to 30% of them present only once. Comment on this clonotype: Its antigen remains unidentified.

The sample was also linked to a second study, of T cells expressing NK-cell markers. According to that study: Uncertainty persisted over the HCMV specificity of expanded NKG2C+ T cell clones.

The source material was CD4+ T cells sorted from blood. The source of this sequence is a young woman in good health.

In nucleotides, the CDR3 is TGTGCCAGCAGCTCATGGGGCATTCAGTACTTC. It translates to CASSSWGIQYF. The rearrangement joins TRBV3-1 to TRBJ2-4; D remains unclear. Deletions cut 5 bases from V and 9 bases from J, with 8 bases between. The CDR3 sequence is 11 residues long. Germline V gene data show CDR1 as LGHDT and CDR2 as YNNKEL (reference sequence).